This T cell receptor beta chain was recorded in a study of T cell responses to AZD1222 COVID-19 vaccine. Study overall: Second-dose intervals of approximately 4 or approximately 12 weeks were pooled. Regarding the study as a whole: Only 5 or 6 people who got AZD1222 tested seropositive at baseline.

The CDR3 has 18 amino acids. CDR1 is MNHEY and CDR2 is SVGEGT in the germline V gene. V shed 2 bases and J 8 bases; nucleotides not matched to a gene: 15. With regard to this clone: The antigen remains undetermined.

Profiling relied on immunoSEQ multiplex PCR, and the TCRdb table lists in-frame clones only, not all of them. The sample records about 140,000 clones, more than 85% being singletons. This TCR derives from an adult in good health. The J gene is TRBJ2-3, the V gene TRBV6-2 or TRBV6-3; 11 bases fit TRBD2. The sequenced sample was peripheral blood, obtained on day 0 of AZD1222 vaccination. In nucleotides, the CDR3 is TGTGCCAGCAGTTACCCCACGACTAGCGGGACCGAGGATGGTACGCAGTATTTT. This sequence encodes CASSYPTTSGTEDGTQYF.